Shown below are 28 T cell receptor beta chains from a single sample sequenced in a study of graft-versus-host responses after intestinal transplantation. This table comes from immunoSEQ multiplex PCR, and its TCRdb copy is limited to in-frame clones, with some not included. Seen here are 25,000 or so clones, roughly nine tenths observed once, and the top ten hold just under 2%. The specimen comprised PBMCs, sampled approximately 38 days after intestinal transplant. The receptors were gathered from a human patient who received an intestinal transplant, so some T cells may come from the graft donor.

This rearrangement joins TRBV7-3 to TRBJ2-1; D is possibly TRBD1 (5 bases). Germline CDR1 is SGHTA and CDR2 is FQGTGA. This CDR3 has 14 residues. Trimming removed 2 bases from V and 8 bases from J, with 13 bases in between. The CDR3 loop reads CASSLVGKGDEQFF. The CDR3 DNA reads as TGTGCCAGCAGCTTAGTTGGGAAAGGGGATGAGCAGTTCTTC.

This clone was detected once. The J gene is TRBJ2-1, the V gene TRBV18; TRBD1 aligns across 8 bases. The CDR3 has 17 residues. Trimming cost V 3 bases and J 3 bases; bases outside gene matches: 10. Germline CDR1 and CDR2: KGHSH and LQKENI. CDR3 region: CASSPQRTGKNYNEQFF. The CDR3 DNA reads TGTGCCAGCTCACCGCAAAGGACAGGGAAAAACTACAATGAGCAGTTCTTC.

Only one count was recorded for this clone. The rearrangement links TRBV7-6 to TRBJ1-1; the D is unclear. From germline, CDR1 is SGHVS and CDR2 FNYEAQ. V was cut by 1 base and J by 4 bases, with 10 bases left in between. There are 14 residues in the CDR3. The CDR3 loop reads CASSLVGGFTEAFF. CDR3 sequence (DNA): TGTGCCAGCAGCTTAGTCGGAGGTTTCACTGAAGCTTTCTTT.

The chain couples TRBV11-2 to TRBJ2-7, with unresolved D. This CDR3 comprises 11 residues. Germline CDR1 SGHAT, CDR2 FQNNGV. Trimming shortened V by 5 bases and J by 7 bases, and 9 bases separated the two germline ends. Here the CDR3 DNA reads TGTGCCAGCAGCCTTCTGGGGGAGCAGTACTTC. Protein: CASSLLGEQYF. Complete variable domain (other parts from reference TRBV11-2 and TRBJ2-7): EAGVAQSPRYKIIEKRQSVAFWCNPISGHATLYWYQQILGQGPKLLIQFQNNGVVDDSQLPKDRFSAERLKGVDSTLKIQPAKLEDSAVYLCASSLLGEQYFGPGTRLTVT.

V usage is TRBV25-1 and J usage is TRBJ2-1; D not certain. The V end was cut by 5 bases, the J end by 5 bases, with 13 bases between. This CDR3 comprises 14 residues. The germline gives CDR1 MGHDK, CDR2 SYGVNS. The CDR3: CASSHYYLHNEQFF. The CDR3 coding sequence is TGTGCCAGCAGTCACTATTATTTGCACAATGAGCAGTTCTTC.

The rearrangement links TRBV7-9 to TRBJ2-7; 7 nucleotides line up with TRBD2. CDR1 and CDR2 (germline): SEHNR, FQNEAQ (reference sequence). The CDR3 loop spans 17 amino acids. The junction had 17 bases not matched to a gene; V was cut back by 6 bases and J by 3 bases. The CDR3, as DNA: TGTGCCAGCAGACGGGCCCTTACTAGCGAGGGATACTACGAGCAGTACTTC. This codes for CASRRALTSEGYYEQYF.

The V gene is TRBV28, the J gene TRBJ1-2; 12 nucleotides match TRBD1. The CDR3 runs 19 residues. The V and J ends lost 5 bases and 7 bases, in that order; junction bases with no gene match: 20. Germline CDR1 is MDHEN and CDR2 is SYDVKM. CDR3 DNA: TGTGCCAGCAGTAAGATCCGGGACAGGGGGCTAAGGGCGGGGAGTGGCTACACCTTC. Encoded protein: CASSKIRDRGLRAGSGYTF.

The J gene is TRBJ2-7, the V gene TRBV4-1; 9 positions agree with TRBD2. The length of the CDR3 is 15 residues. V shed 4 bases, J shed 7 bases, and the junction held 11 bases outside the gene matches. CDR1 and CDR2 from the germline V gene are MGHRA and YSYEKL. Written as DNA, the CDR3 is TGCGCCAGCAGCCTAGAAACTAGCGGGCTCCTGGAGCAGTACTTC. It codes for CASSLETSGLLEQYF.

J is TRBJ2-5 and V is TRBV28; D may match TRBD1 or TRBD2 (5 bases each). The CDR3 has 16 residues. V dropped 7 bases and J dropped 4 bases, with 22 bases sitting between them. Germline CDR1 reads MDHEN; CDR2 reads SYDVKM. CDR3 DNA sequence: TGTGCCAGCACCATACCCACCCGGGGCAGTGGAGAGACCCAGTACTTC. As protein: CASTIPTRGSGETQYF.

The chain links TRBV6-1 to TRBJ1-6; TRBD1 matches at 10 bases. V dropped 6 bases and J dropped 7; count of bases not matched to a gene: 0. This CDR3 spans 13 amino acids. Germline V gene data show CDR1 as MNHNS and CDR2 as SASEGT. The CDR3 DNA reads TGTGCCAGCAGGGACAGGGGGAATTCACCCCTCCACTTT. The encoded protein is CASRDRGNSPLHF.

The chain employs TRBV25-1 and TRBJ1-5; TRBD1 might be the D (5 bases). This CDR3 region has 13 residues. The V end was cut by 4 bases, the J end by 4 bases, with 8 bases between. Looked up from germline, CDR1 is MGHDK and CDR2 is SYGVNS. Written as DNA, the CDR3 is TGTGCCAGCAGTGCCACAGGAAATCAGCCCCAGCATTTT. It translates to CASSATGNQPQHF.

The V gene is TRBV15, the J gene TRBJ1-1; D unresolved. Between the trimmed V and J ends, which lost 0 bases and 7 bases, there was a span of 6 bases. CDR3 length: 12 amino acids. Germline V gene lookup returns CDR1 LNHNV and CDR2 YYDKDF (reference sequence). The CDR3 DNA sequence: TGTGCCACCAGCAGAGATCGATATGAAGCTTTCTTT. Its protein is CATSRDRYEAFF.

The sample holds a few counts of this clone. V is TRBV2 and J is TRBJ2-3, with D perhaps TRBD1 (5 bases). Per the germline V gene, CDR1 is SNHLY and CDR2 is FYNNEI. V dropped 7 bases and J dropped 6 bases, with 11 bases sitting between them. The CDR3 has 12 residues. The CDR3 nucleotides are TGTGCCAGCATCCAGGGTGTTGATACGCAGTATTTT. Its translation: CASIQGVDTQYF.

CDR3 amino acids: CASSVSPYEQYF. In DNA form, the CDR3 reads TGTGCCAGCAGCGTCTCCCCCTACGAGCAGTACTTC. The chain employs TRBV11-2 and TRBJ2-5; D is unresolved. The J call is in doubt because the DNA end fits TRBJ2-7 better. The CDR3 totals 12 residues. Germline CDR1 and CDR2: SGHAT and FQNNGV.

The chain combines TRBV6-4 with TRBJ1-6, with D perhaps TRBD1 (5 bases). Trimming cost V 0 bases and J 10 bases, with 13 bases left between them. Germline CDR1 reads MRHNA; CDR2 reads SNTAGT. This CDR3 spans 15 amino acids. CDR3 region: CASSDSREGVSPLHF. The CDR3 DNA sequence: TGTGCCAGCAGTGACTCGAGGGAAGGGGTCTCACCCCTCCACTTT.

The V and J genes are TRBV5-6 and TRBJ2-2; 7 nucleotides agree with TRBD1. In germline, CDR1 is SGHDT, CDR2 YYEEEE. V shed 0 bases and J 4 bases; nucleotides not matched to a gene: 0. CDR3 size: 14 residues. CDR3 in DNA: TGTGCCAGCAGCTTGGACAGGGGCACCGGGGAGCTGTTTTTT. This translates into CASSLDRGTGELFF.

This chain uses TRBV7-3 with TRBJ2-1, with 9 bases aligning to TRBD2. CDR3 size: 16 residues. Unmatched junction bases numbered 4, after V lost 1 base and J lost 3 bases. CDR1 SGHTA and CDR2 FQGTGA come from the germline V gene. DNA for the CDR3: TGTGCCAGCAGCTTAAACGGCGGGAGGGGCTACAATGAGCAGTTCTTC. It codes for CASSLNGGRGYNEQFF.

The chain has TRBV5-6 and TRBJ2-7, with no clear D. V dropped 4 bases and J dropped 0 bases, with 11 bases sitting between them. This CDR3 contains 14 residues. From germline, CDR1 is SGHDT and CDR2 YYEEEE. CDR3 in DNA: TGTGCCAGCAGCCCGGGTTCTAGCTCCTACGAGCAGTACTTC. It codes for CASSPGSSSYEQYF.

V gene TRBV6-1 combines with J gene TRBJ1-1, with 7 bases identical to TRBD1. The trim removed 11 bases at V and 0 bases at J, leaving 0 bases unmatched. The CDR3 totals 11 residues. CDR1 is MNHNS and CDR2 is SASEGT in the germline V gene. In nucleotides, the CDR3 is TGTGCCGGGACAGTGAACACTGAAGCTTTCTTT. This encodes CAGTVNTEAFF.

The CDR3 DNA reads as TGTGCCAGCAGCCCCGGGACAGAGGGGACCCAGTACTTC. Residues: CASSPGTEGTQYF. The chain combines TRBV5-6 with TRBJ2-5; 7 nucleotides match TRBD1. CDR3 length: 13 amino acids. V was pared by 4 bases and J by 7 bases, with 7 bases of the junction left unmatched. Per germline, CDR1 SGHDT and CDR2 YYEEEE.

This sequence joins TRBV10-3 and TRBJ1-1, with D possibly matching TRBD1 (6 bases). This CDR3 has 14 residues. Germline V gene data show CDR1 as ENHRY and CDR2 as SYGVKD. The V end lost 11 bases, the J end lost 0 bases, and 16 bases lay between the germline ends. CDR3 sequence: CAVGGLEMNTEAFF. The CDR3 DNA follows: TGTGCCGTCGGGGGGCTCGAAATGAACACTGAAGCTTTCTTT.

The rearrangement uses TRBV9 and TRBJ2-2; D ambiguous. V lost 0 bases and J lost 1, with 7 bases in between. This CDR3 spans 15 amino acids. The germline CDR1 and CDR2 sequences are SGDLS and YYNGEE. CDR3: CASSVGGVNTGELFF. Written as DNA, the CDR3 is TGTGCCAGCAGCGTAGGAGGAGTGAACACCGGGGAGCTGTTTTTT.

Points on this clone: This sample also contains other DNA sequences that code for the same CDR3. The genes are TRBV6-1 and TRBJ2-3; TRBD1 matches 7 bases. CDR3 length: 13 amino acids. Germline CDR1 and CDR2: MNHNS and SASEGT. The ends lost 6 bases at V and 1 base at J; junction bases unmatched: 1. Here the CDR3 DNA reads TGTGCCAGCAGAGACAGGGGCACAGATACGCAGTATTTT. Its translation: CASRDRGTDTQYF.

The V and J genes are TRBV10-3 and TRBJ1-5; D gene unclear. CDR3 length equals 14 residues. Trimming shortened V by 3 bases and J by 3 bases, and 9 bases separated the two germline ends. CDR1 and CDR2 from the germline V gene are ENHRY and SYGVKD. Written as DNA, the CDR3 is TGTGCCATCAGTGACAGCTCATACAATCAGCCCCAGCATTTT. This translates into CAISDSSYNQPQHF.

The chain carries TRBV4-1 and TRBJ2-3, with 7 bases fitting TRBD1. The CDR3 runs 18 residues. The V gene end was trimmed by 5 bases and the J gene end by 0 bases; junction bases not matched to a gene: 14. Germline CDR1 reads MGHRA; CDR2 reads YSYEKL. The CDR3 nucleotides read TGCGCCAGCAGCTCCCCCCGGGGACAGCTGCCTAGCACAGATACGCAGTATTTT. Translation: CASSSPRGQLPSTDTQYF.

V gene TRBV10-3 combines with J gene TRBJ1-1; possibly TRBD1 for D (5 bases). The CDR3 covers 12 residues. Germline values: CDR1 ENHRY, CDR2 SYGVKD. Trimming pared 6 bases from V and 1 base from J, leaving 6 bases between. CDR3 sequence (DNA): TGTGCCATCAGAGGGACGAACACTGAAGCTTTCTTT. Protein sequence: CAIRGTNTEAFF.

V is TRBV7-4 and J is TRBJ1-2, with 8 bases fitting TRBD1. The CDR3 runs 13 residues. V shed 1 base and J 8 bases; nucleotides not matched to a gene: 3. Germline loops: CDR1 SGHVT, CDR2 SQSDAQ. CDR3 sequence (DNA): TGTGCCAGCAGCTTAGTCAGGGGGCAAGGCTACACCTTC. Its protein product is CASSLVRGQGYTF.

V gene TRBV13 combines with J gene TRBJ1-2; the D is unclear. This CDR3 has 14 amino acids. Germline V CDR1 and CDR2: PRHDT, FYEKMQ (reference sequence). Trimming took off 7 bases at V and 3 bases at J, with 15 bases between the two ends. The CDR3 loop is CASILSTAHYGYTF. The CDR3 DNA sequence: TGTGCCAGCATCCTTAGCACGGCACACTATGGCTACACCTTC.